The clone carrying this TCR beta chain was found many times. Its antigen remains unidentified. RNA transcripts were the source from which TCR beta CDR3 regions were amplified. HTBI primers primed a first-round RT-PCR, and a second-round multiplex PCR followed. MiXCR, applied by TCRdb to the multiplex PCR reads, yields one record per CDR3 protein. The table includes 500,000 to 800,000 distinct CDR3 sequences, 35% to 45% detected once. The sample is drawn from a study of Graves' ophthalmopathy and Graves' hyperthyroidism. Study findings and constraints: Separation of ophthalmopathy from stable hyperthyroidism was achieved by a 13-signature model, at 85% to 90% sensitivity and 70% to 82% specificity.

The sequenced sample was peripheral blood. The receptor's source is an adult man with Graves' ophthalmopathy.

The CDR3 nucleotides are TGTGCCAGCAGTGACTCTGCTAATTCACCCCTCCACTTT. It is translated as CASSDSANSPLHF. J is TRBJ1-6 and V is TRBV6-4; no definite D call. The germline V gene has CDR1 MRHNA and CDR2 SNTAGT. The CDR3 is 13 amino acids. The V end lost 0 bases, the J end lost 6 bases, and 3 bases lay between the germline ends.